One sample yielded the 11 T cell receptor beta chains listed below, sequenced in a study of T cells in Graves' hyperthyroidism and ophthalmopathy. Researchers took RNA transcripts and amplified the TCR beta CDR3 regions from them. Researchers ran a first-round RT-PCR on the TCR CDR3 using the HTBI primer set. One entry per CDR3 protein, called by TCRdb with MiXCR from the multiplex PCR reads. Of around 350,000 distinct CDR3 sequences listed, approximately 20% are singletons. The sample was blood. The receptor source for this set is a woman younger than 35 with Graves' hyperthyroidism.

This chain joins TRBV6-1 and TRBJ2-5; weak D call: TRBD1 (5 bases). Germline lookup yields CDR1 MNHNS and CDR2 SASEGT. Trimming pared 3 bases from V and 1 base from J, leaving 12 bases between. The CDR3 is made up of 15 amino acids. CDR3 loop: CASSDGRTFQETQYF. The CDR3 DNA sequence: TGTGCCAGCAGTGACGGCCGGACATTCCAAGAGACCCAGTACTTC.

This clonotype was observed many times. The V gene is TRBV29-1, the J gene TRBJ2-5; unclear D gene. CDR3 length: 12 amino acids. Per germline, CDR1 SQVTM and CDR2 ANQGSEA. Trimming removed 6 bases from V and 0 bases from J, with 8 bases in between. CDR3 loop: CSVVKYQETQYF. In nucleotides, the CDR3 is TGCAGCGTCGTCAAGTACCAAGAGACCCAGTACTTC. The whole variable domain, filled in from reference TRBV29-1 and TRBJ2-5, reads SAVISQKPSRDICQRGTSLTIQCQVDSQVTMMFWYRQQPGQSLTLIATANQGSEATYESGFVIDKFPISRPNLTFSTLTVSNMSPEDSSIYLCSVVKYQETQYFGPGTRLLVL.

The V gene is TRBV28, the J gene TRBJ2-5; D perhaps matches TRBD1 (6 bases). The CDR3 spans 14 residues. The V gene lost 2 bases and the J gene lost 5 bases, with 12 bases spanning the gap. Germline V lookup: CDR1 MDHEN, CDR2 SYDVKM. The CDR3 region has the DNA TGTGCCAGCAGTTTAGCAACAGGGAGCGAGACCCAGTACTTC. Protein sequence: CASSLATGSETQYF. The complete variable domain, with remaining parts taken from reference TRBV28 and TRBJ2-5, reads DVKVTQSSRYLVKRTGEKVFLECVQDMDHENMFWYRQDPGLGLRLIYFSYDVKMKEKGDIPEGYSVSREKKERFSLILESASTNQTSMYLCASSLATGSETQYFGPGTRLLVL.

In its sample, this clonotype was seen many times. The rearrangement uses TRBV20-1 and TRBJ2-2; D is possibly TRBD1 (6 bases). The germline CDR1 and CDR2 sequences are DFQATT and SNEGSKA (reference sequence). The V and J ends lost 6 bases and 4 bases respectively, with 15 bases between them. The CDR3 totals 14 residues. CDR3 nucleotide sequence: TGCAGTGCCAGGGGCCAGGAAGGCACCGGGGAGCTGTTTTTT. Amino acids: CSARGQEGTGELFF.

This clonotype was recorded many times. The V call is TRBV12-3 or TRBV12-4, the J call TRBJ1-5; tentative D call: TRBD1 (6 bases). The CDR3 has 15 residues. V lost 5 bases to trimming and J lost 1 base, with 12 bases between them. CDR3 loop: CASSRGTLSNQPQHF. Written as DNA, the CDR3 is TGTGCCAGCAGTCGCGGGACACTAAGCAATCAGCCCCAGCATTTT.

The table lists this clonotype with many counts. This chain joins TRBV28 and TRBJ1-5; D is unclear. Germline lookup yields CDR1 MDHEN and CDR2 SYDVKM. The CDR3 has 12 residues. Trimming stripped 6 bases from V and 3 bases from J, with 6 bases between. This chain's CDR3 is CASSFTNQPQHF. CDR3 sequence (DNA): TGTGCCAGCAGCTTCACCAATCAGCCCCAGCATTTT.

In its sample, this clonotype was seen many times. The chain uses TRBV12-3 or TRBV12-4 and TRBJ2-7, with 9 positions matching TRBD2. V trimming: 7 bases; J trimming: 3 bases; junction bases outside the gene matches: 7. This CDR3 has 14 residues. CDR3: CASTTGTSRYEQYF. The CDR3 DNA reads as TGTGCCAGCACCACCGGGACTAGCCGCTACGAGCAGTACTTC.

This clonotype was detected ten times or more. V usage is TRBV24-1 and J usage is TRBJ1-1; no clear D gene. CDR3 length: 14 amino acids. Germline assignment: CDR1 KGHDR and CDR2 SFDVKD. V was trimmed by 4 bases and J by 1 base, leaving 9 bases between them. CDR3 nucleotide sequence: TGTGCCACCAGTGACGGGCGTTCGAACACTGAAGCTTTCTTT. Residues: CATSDGRSNTEAFF.

This clonotype was found many times. This sequence joins TRBV6-1 and TRBJ1-3; D is perhaps TRBD1 (5 bases). Trimming took 7 bases from V and 2 from J, leaving 12 bases between them. The CDR3 is 14 residues long. Per germline, CDR1 MNHNS and CDR2 SASEGT. CDR3 amino acids: CASTQGEAGNTIYF. The CDR3 DNA sequence: TGTGCCAGCACTCAAGGGGAGGCTGGAAACACCATATATTTT.

This clonotype was seen ten or more times. The chain employs TRBV28 and TRBJ1-3; D ambiguous. Trimming stripped 2 bases from V and 0 bases from J, with 5 bases between. The CDR3 contains 14 residues. Germline V gene lookup returns CDR1 MDHEN and CDR2 SYDVKM. In DNA, the CDR3 is TGTGCCAGCAGTTTACCCAGCTCTGGAAACACCATATATTTT. It encodes CASSLPSSGNTIYF.

This chain joins TRBV6-2 or TRBV6-3 and TRBJ1-2; 10 bases are shared with TRBD1. CDR1 is MNHEY, CDR2 SVGEGT, per germline. The CDR3 runs to 14 residues. V dropped 2 bases and J dropped 8; count of bases not matched to a gene: 5. Written as DNA, the CDR3 is TGTGCCAGCAGTTACCGGGACAGGGGACAGGGCTACACCTTC. Its protein product is CASSYRDRGQGYTF.